Here is one TCR beta chain with its context. Its antigen remains unidentified. This specimen belongs to a study of long-term antiretroviral therapy in people with HIV. Whole-study findings and limits: When set beside controls, HIV repertoires had CDR3 length ranges that were narrower. Older ART regimens were possibly in use when the blood was collected between about 2003 and 2017. Post-ART diversity increased but stayed below transplant donor controls. Repertoire composition at all time points was dominated by clones that had expanded before ART.

Assay version v3.0 of immunoSEQ was used, and it was run at survey level. Assay used: immunoSEQ multiplex PCR; TCRdb lists only in-frame clones, some missing. The sample has tens of thousands of clones; under 90% are singletons. Germline CDR1 and CDR2: ENHRY and SYGVKD. CDR3 length: 15 residues. Trimming took 0 bases from V and 5 from J, leaving 11 bases between them. Sequencing used unsorted PBMCs, obtained 0.8 years after starting antiretroviral therapy. The genes are TRBV10-3 and TRBJ2-1, with unresolved D. This TCR was sampled from a woman younger than 30 with HIV. DNA for the CDR3: TGTGCCATCAGTGAGTCGATAGCAGAACACAATGAGCAGTTCTTC. As protein: CAISESIAEHNEQFF.